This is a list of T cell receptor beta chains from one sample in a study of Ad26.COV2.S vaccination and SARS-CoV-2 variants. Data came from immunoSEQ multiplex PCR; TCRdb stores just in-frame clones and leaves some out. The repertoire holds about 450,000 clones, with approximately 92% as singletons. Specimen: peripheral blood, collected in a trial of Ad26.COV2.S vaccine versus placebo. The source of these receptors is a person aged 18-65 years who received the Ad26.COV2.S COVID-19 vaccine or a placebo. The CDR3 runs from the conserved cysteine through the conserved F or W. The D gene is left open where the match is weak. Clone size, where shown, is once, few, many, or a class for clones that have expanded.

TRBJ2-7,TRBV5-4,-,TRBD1,TGTGCCAGCAGCTTGGGAGCCGGGACAGGGGTAGAGCAGTACTTC,CASSLGAGTGVEQYF
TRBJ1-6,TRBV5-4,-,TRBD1,TGTGCCACCAGGGGGGTACGAAATTCACCCCTCCACTTT,CATRGVRNSPLHF
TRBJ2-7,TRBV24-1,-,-,TGTGCCACCAGTGATCCAGGGTGGGGGGACGAGCAGTACTTC,CATSDPGWGDEQYF
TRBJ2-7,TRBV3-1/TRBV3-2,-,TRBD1,TGTGCCAGCAGCCCGGGACAGACCTACGAGCAGTACTTC,CASSPGQTYEQYF
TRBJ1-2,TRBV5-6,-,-,TGTGCCAGCAGCTTGGGAGAGGGGCTCTATGGCTACACCTTC,CASSLGEGLYGYTF
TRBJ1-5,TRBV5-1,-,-,TGCGCCAGCAGCTTAGGAGGGATTAGCAATCAGCCCCAGCATTTT,CASSLGGISNQPQHF
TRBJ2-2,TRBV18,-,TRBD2,TGTGCCAGCTCCCCAGGACTAGCGGGAACCACCGGGGAGCTGTTTTTT,CASSPGLAGTTGELFF
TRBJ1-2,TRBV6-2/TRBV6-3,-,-,TGTGCCAGCAGTTACTTAGGGTCTCGCAGGTTCTATGGCTACACCTTC,CASSYLGSRRFYGYTF
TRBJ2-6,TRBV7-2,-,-,TGTGCCAGCAGCCCCCAAAGTGCTGGGGCCAACGTCCTGACTTTC,CASSPQSAGANVLTF
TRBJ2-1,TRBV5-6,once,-,TGTGCCAGCAGCTTTCTGGCGCCAAGCTCCTACAATGAGCAGTTCTTC,CASSFLAPSSYNEQFF
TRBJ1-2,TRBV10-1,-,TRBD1,TGCGCCAGCAGTGGAAGTTGGGATCCGGGACAGCTTTATGGCTACACCTTC,CASSGSWDPGQLYGYTF
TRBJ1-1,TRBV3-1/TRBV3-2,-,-,TGTGCCAGCAGCCGACAAAACACTGAAGCTTTCTTT,CASSRQNTEAFF
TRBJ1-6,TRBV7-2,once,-,TGTGCCAGCAGCTTATTCGGGGGAGATTCACCCCTCCACTTT,CASSLFGGDSPLHF
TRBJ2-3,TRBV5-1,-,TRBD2,TGCGCCAGCAGCCCCGGACTAGCGTACCAAAGCACAGATACGCAGTATTTT,CASSPGLAYQSTDTQYF
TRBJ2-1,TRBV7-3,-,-,TGTGCCAGCAGCTTATCCCCGGGGCGCGGTGGGGATGAGCAGTTCTTC,CASSLSPGRGGDEQFF
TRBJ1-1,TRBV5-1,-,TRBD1,TGCGCCAGCAGTCCGGACAGGGCGAACACTGAAGCTTTCTTT,CASSPDRANTEAFF
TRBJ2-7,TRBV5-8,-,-,TGTGCCAGCAGCCCCAGGGACAATTCCTACGAGCAGTACTTC,CASSPRDNSYEQYF
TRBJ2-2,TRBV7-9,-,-,TGTGCCAGCAGCCTACTGCACCGGGAGCTGTTTTTT,CASSLLHRELFF
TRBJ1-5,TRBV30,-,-,TGTGCCTGGAGTGAACAAGGGCCCCGCCTAAATCAGCCCCAGCATTTT,CAWSEQGPRLNQPQHF
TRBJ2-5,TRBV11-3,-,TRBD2,TGTGCCAGCACCAGACTAGCGGGAGGTGCGACCCAGTACTTC,CASTRLAGGATQYF
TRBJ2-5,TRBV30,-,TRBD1,TGTGCCTGGAGTGCCCTGACAGGGGGAGAGACCCAGTACTTC,CAWSALTGGETQYF
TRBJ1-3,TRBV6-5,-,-,TGTGCCAGCAGTAGGGGTGGATACTCTGGAAACACCATATATTTT,CASSRGGYSGNTIYF
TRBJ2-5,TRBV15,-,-,TGTGCCACCAGCAGGGGGGAGATGGAAGAGACCCAGTACTTC,CATSRGEMEETQYF